In its sample, the clone carrying this TCR beta chain was seen a few times. What it binds is unknown. The PCR made use of 60 Vbeta and 13 Jbeta primers. Profiling relied on immunoSEQ multiplex PCR, and the TCRdb table lists in-frame clones only, not all of them. The sample shows about 96,000 clones, 65% to 80% of them seen only once. CDR1 and CDR2 from the germline V gene are SGHRS and YFSETQ. This CDR3 is 11 amino acids long. The V segment lost 5 bases and the J segment 5 bases; nucleotides outside the gene matches: 0. This sample was included in a study of cytomegalovirus exposure and HLA in healthy donors. General study points: Some TCR beta chains (more than 150 of them) were listed as cytomegalovirus-associated.

The receptor was derived from a female donor in good health and CMV-seropositive. What was sequenced was PBMCs. V usage is TRBV5-1 and J usage is TRBJ2-7, with 8 bases fitting TRBD2. CDR3 amino acids: CASRRGDEQYF. CDR3 in DNA: TGCGCCAGCAGGCGGGGGGACGAGCAGTACTTC.